Listed below are T cell receptor beta chains from one sample, sequenced in a study of early stage breast cancer tumors. Method: immunoSEQ multiplex PCR; TCRdb's copy keeps in-frame clones and lacks some. The data show more than 20,000 clones, about 70% seen once. Sequencing was done on a sample of blood. Receptors originate from a person between 55 and 69 years old with breast cancer. Both conserved end residues are part of each CDR3. Each record gives: D gene, J gene, clone size, V gene, CDR3 protein, CDR3 DNA. A D gene is named only where the DNA matches it firmly. Clone size is not always given. Where it is, it says once, few, many or a class for expanded clones.

>NA|TRBJ2-3|NA|TRBV4-1
CASSQGTPPASDTQYF
TGCGCCAGCAGCCAGGGGACCCCACCAGCGTCAGATACGCAGTATTTT
>NA|TRBJ1-4|NA|TRBV5-1
CASSSGDSTNEKLFF
TGCGCCAGCAGTTCAGGGGACTCAACTAATGAAAAACTGTTTTTT
>TRBD2|TRBJ2-7|medium-sized|TRBV7-9
CASSHRTSETYEQYF
TGTGCCAGCAGTCACAGGACTAGCGAAACCTACGAGCAGTACTTC
>NA|TRBJ2-1|NA|TRBV7-8
CASSVDLRDEQFF
TGTGCCAGCAGCGTGGACCTCCGGGATGAGCAGTTCTTC
>NA|TRBJ1-2|NA|TRBV2
CASSPRLGTNYGYTF
TGTGCCAGCAGTCCTAGACTGGGGACCAACTATGGCTACACCTTC
>TRBD1|TRBJ1-1|NA|TRBV30
CAWDHPRGLNTEAFF
TGTGCCTGGGACCATCCGAGGGGGCTGAACACTGAAGCTTTCTTT
>TRBD2|TRBJ2-4|NA|TRBV27
CASSFSGGVVQYF
TGTGCCAGCAGTTTTAGCGGGGGGGTTGTTCAGTACTTC
>TRBD1|TRBJ1-2|once|TRBV5-1
CASSLARGPYGYTF
TGCGCCAGCAGCTTAGCCAGGGGGCCCTATGGCTACACCTTC
>TRBD1|TRBJ2-5|NA|TRBV5-1
CASSQQGVGETQYF
TGCGCCAGCAGCCAACAGGGGGTCGGAGAGACCCAGTACTTC
>NA|TRBJ2-3|once|TRBV6-6
CASSYGGSDTQYF
TGTGCCAGCAGTTACGGGGGGTCAGATACGCAGTATTTT
>NA|TRBJ1-4|few|TRBV5-1
CASSLDSNEKLFF
TGCGCCAGCAGCTTGGACTCTAATGAAAAACTGTTTTTT
>NA|TRBJ2-2|NA|TRBV7-6
CASSLEYTGELFF
TGTGCTAGCAGCTTAGAGTACACCGGGGAGCTGTTTTTT
>TRBD2|TRBJ2-1|few|TRBV9
CASSVQAGIDNEQFF
TGTGCCAGCAGCGTCCAAGCGGGAATCGACAATGAGCAGTTCTTC
>TRBD1|TRBJ2-7|NA|TRBV5-4
CASSLGQGAREQYF
TGTGCCAGCAGCCTGGGACAGGGGGCGCGAGAGCAGTACTTC
>TRBD1|TRBJ2-7|NA|TRBV7-9
CASSSGQGHEQYF
TGTGCCAGCAGCTCTGGACAGGGCCACGAGCAGTACTTC
>TRBD1|TRBJ1-1|NA|TRBV13
CACRLGDSEAFF
TGTGCCTGTCGACTGGGGGACAGTGAAGCTTTCTTT
>NA|TRBJ1-5|few|TRBV9
CASSEGTEINQPQHF
TGTGCCAGCAGCGAAGGGACCGAAATAAATCAGCCCCAGCATTTT
>NA|TRBJ1-2|NA|TRBV25-1
CASSETGRANYGYTF
TGTGCCAGCAGTGAAACGGGGAGAGCTAACTATGGCTACACCTTC
>TRBD2|TRBJ2-5|NA|TRBV9
CASSTGLAGGIETQYF
TGTGCCAGCAGCACTGGACTAGCGGGGGGCATCGAGACCCAGTACTTC
>TRBD1|TRBJ1-4|NA|TRBV7-9
CASRMAGGEKLFF
TGTGCCAGCAGAATGGCAGGGGGAGAAAAACTGTTTTTT
>NA|TRBJ2-5|NA|TRBV5-6
CASSVGETQYF
TGTGCCAGCAGCGTTGGGGAGACCCAGTACTTC
>NA|TRBJ2-3|NA|TRBV5-1
CASSLGGDTDTQYF
TGCGCCAGCAGCTTGGGTGGGGACACAGATACGCAGTATTTT
>NA|TRBJ1-3|NA|TRBV7-6
CASSVSRTSGNTIYF
TGTGCCAGCAGCGTCAGCAGGACCTCTGGAAACACCATATATTTT
>NA|TRBJ1-2|NA|TRBV7-9
CASSRGSVLGYTF
TGTGCCAGCAGCCGCGGATCCGTTCTTGGCTACACCTTC
>NA|TRBJ2-1|NA|TRBV5-1
CASSLAVGASNEQFF
TGCGCCAGCAGCTTGGCCGTGGGGGCAAGCAATGAGCAGTTCTTC
>NA|TRBJ1-1|NA|TRBV11-2
CASSPRGGQNTEAFF
TGTGCCAGCAGCCCCCGGGGGGGCCAGAACACTGAAGCTTTCTTT
>NA|TRBJ2-7|NA|TRBV7-6
CASSLAGTYEQYF
TGTGCCAGCAGCTTAGCAGGAACCTACGAGCAGTACTTC
>TRBD2|TRBJ2-1|NA|TRBV7-9
CASRPSGRVYNEQFF
TGTGCCAGCAGACCTAGCGGGAGGGTCTACAATGAGCAGTTCTTC
>NA|TRBJ2-7|NA|TRBV18
CASSPRTVGYEQYF
TGTGCCAGCTCACCTCGGACAGTGGGCTACGAGCAGTACTTC
>NA|TRBJ2-6|NA|TRBV30
CAWSVPGGANVLTF
TGTGCCTGGAGTGTCCCGGGCGGGGCCAACGTCCTGACTTTC
>TRBD1|TRBJ1-2|NA|TRBV27
CASSLSDRDYGYTF
TGTGCCAGCAGTTTATCGGACAGGGACTATGGCTACACCTTC
>NA|TRBJ1-2|NA|TRBV7-9
CASSLDSKGDYGYTF
TGTGCCAGCAGCTTAGATTCGAAGGGGGACTATGGCTACACCTTC
>NA|TRBJ2-6|NA|TRBV5-1
CASSSDVLVAGANVLTF
TGCGCCAGCAGCTCCGACGTGTTGGTGGCTGGGGCCAACGTCCTGACTTTC
>NA|TRBJ1-1|NA|TRBV4-1
CASSQDFETQLNTEAFF
TGCGCCAGCAGCCAAGATTTCGAAACTCAACTGAACACTGAAGCTTTCTTT
>NA|TRBJ2-1|few|TRBV27
CASSRTSSYNEQFF
TGTGCCAGCAGTCGGACAAGCTCCTACAATGAGCAGTTCTTC
>TRBD2|TRBJ2-1|NA|TRBV4-2
CASSQGGSRDEQFF
TGTGCCAGCAGCCAGGGGGGGAGTAGGGATGAGCAGTTCTTC
>TRBD2|TRBJ2-7|NA|TRBV4-2
CASSQGLAGAYEQYF
TGTGCCAGCAGCCAAGGGCTAGCGGGAGCCTACGAGCAGTACTTC
>NA|TRBJ1-5|NA|TRBV19
CASSILSGNPEPQHF
TGTGCCAGTAGTATTCTATCGGGGAACCCGGAGCCCCAGCATTTT
>NA|TRBJ2-7|NA|TRBV19
CASSPQRSYEQYF
TGTGCCAGTAGCCCACAAAGATCCTACGAGCAGTACTTC
>NA|TRBJ1-1|once|TRBV6-6
CATLRQPNTEAFF
TGTGCCACCCTTAGACAGCCGAACACTGAAGCTTTCTTT
>TRBD1|TRBJ1-3|NA|TRBV7-9
CASSRTGVGNTIYF
TGTGCCAGCAGCCGGACAGGGGTTGGAAACACCATATATTTT
>TRBD2|TRBJ2-5|NA|TRBV7-9
CASSPTPGSSGRRETQYF
TGTGCCAGCAGCCCAACACCGGGGTCTAGCGGGAGAAGGGAGACCCAGTACTTC
>TRBD1|TRBJ2-4|NA|TRBV11-2
CASSLGDRSGDKNIQYF
TGTGCCAGCAGCTTAGGGGACAGGTCGGGGGACAAAAACATTCAGTACTTC
>TRBD1|TRBJ2-1|NA|TRBV27
CASSLPDRGLYNEQFF
TGTGCCAGCAGTTTACCGGACAGGGGGCTTTACAATGAGCAGTTCTTC
>TRBD2|TRBJ2-2|NA|TRBV19
CASSVGTSGLTGELFF
TGTGCCAGTAGTGTGGGGACTAGCGGGCTCACCGGGGAGCTGTTTTTT
>NA|TRBJ1-1|NA|TRBV19
CASSYREVNTEAFF
TGTGCCAGTAGTTACAGGGAGGTGAACACTGAAGCTTTCTTT
>TRBD2|TRBJ2-5|few|TRBV4-1
CASSRLPATSGAREGTQYF
TGCGCCAGCAGCCGTTTGCCCGCTACTAGCGGGGCACGGGAAGGGACCCAGTACTTC
>NA|TRBJ2-1|NA|TRBV9
CASSVDGGGWDSYNEQFF
TGTGCCAGCAGCGTAGATGGTGGCGGCTGGGACTCCTACAATGAGCAGTTCTTC
>NA|TRBJ1-5|NA|TRBV5-1
CASSLGTRNQPQHF
TGCGCCAGCAGCTTAGGGACTAGGAATCAGCCCCAGCATTTT